This is a list of T cell receptor beta chains from one sample in a study of T cell clones after liver transplantation. Profiled with immunoSEQ multiplex PCR; TCRdb holds only in-frame clones, not every one. Of 7,000 to 9,500 clones in the sample, about 72% were seen once. The material was CD8+ T cells from blood, obtained at the 22-month timepoint. Every receptor here comes from a human patient who received a liver transplant. Some of the T cells may derive from the graft donor. The CDR3 runs from the conserved cysteine through the conserved F or W. D genes are given only for firm matches. Not every row has a clone size; where given, it reads once, few, many or a size class.

TRBJ1-1 | - | - | TRBV6-4 | TGTGCCAGCAGTGAAAGTGAGGGCAGGACTGAAGCTTTCTTT | CASSESEGRTEAFF
TRBJ2-4 | - | TRBD2 | TRBV5-4 | TGTGCCAGCAGCTTGCCTAGCGGGGACTCCAAAAACATTCAGTACTTC | CASSLPSGDSKNIQYF
TRBJ2-1 | - | - | TRBV15 | TGTGCCACCAGCAGAGATGACGACAGGGGCCCAGTCGGGGGGGCCTATAATGAGCAGTTCTTC | CATSRDDDRGPVGGAYNEQFF
TRBJ2-7 | - | TRBD1 | TRBV19 | TGTGCCAGTAGTTTCGGACAGGACGGCTACGAGCAGTACTTC | CASSFGQDGYEQYF
TRBJ2-7 | - | - | TRBV9 | TGTGCCAGCAGCGTAGTACCGGCGGAATCCTACGAGCAGTACTTC | CASSVVPAESYEQYF
TRBJ1-3 | - | - | TRBV19 | TGTGCCAGTAGGGCAGAACCGGGGCCAGCAACCAACTCTGGAAACACCATATATTTT | CASRAEPGPATNSGNTIYF
TRBJ1-5 | - | - | TRBV28 | TGTGCCAGCAGTTATATGGAAGGGGCCTACAATCAGCCCCAGCATTTT | CASSYMEGAYNQPQHF
TRBJ1-1 | - | - | TRBV25-1 | TGTGCCAGCAGTGACACTCATGAAGCTTTCTTT | CASSDTHEAFF
TRBJ1-6 | - | TRBD1 | TRBV6-5 | TGTGCCAGCAGTTACGGGACAGGGACTAATTCACCCCTCCACTTT | CASSYGTGTNSPLHF
TRBJ2-3 | - | - | TRBV11-2 | TGTGCCAGCAGCTTGACTAGAAACCCCACAGATACGCAGTATTTT | CASSLTRNPTDTQYF
TRBJ2-7 | - | TRBD1 | TRBV13 | TGTGCCAGCAGTCTAGGGACAGGAGCTTACGAGCAGTACTTC | CASSLGTGAYEQYF
TRBJ1-1 | - | - | TRBV18 | TGTGCCAGCTCACCGACAGTGGAGAGTATGAACACTGAAGCTTTCTTT | CASSPTVESMNTEAFF
TRBJ2-6 | - | - | TRBV5-4 | TGTGCCAGTGTTGCGCCGGGGGCCAACGTCCTGACTTTC | CASVAPGANVLTF
TRBJ2-6 | - | - | TRBV7-4 | TGTGCCAGCAGCGATTATGCGCTCACAAAGTCGGGCCAACTCCTGACTTTC | CASSDYALTKSGQLLTF
TRBJ1-1 | - | - | TRBV15 | TGTGCCACCAGCAGCCTTGGGGACGGGAACACTGAAGCTTTCTTT | CATSSLGDGNTEAFF
TRBJ2-3 | - | TRBD1 | TRBV6-1 | TGTGCCAGCAGTGAAAATGTTGGGACAGGGCCAGATACGCAGTATTTT | CASSENVGTGPDTQYF
TRBJ2-3 | - | - | TRBV7-9 | TGTGCCAGCAGCCTCCTGCGGGGACCCACAGATACGCAGTATTTT | CASSLLRGPTDTQYF
TRBJ2-1 | - | - | TRBV2 | TGTGCCAGCAGTGAAGCGGACGGTTGGGGGGAGCAGTTCTTC | CASSEADGWGEQFF
TRBJ1-5 | - | - | TRBV28 | TGTGCCAGCACCGAGGGGGGTCAGCCCCAGCATTTT | CASTEGGQPQHF
TRBJ1-1 | - | - | TRBV6-5 | TGTGCCAGCAGTTACTCGAACTTTAACACTGAAGCTTTCTTT | CASSYSNFNTEAFF
TRBJ1-2 | once | TRBD1 | TRBV19 | TGTGCCAGTACCTCGGACAGGGGGCCTAACTATGGCTACACCTTC | CASTSDRGPNYGYTF
TRBJ1-2 | - | - | TRBV7-9 | TGTGCCAGCAGCTTAGGGGGCCTTTATGGCTACACCTTC | CASSLGGLYGYTF
TRBJ1-3 | - | - | TRBV21-1 | TGTGCCAGCAGCATAGGGACAGGGGCCGGAAACACCATATATTTT | CASSIGTGAGNTIYF
TRBJ1-2 | - | TRBD1 | TRBV9 | TGTGCCAGCAGCGTAACAGGGGGCCTAACCTTC | CASSVTGGLTF
TRBJ1-1 | - | - | TRBV28 | TGTGCCAGCAGTTTAGCCGGTGATTGGAACACTGAAGCTTTCTTT | CASSLAGDWNTEAFF
TRBJ2-2 | few | - | TRBV2 | TGTGCCAGCACCCTCCCCCGGCAGGGAAGTTCCACCAACACCGGGGAGCTGTTTTTT | CASTLPRQGSSTNTGELFF
TRBJ1-5 | - | TRBD1 | TRBV18 | TGTGCCAGCTCATCGGACAGGGTTGGAAGTCAGCCCCAGCATTTT | CASSSDRVGSQPQHF
TRBJ2-7 | - | - | TRBV28 | TGTGCCAGCAGTCCCCCGGACTTGTTCTACGAGCAGTACTTC | CASSPPDLFYEQYF
TRBJ2-7 | - | TRBD2 | TRBV25-1 | TGTGCCAGCAGTGAATTCAGCGGGGGGGCCTACGAGCAGTACTTC | CASSEFSGGAYEQYF
TRBJ2-1 | - | TRBD2 | TRBV4-2 | TGTGCCAGCAGCCTCCGATCTACCGGGACTAGCTTCGCCAGTGAGCAGTTCTTC | CASSLRSTGTSFASEQFF
TRBJ1-5 | - | - | TRBV5-1 | TGCGCTGGAGGGGGTGAGAATCAGCCCCAGCATTTT | CAGGGENQPQHF
TRBJ2-3 | - | - | TRBV5-4 | TGTGCCAGCAGCTTGGAGGGACATCTGAGCACAGATACGCAGTATTTT | CASSLEGHLSTDTQYF
TRBJ1-1 | once | - | TRBV27 | TGTGCCAGCAGCTCGGAAACTGAAGCTTTCTTT | CASSSETEAFF
TRBJ2-2 | few | - | TRBV29-1 | TGCAGCGTCAACGGGGGAAGGACCGGGGAGCTGTTTTTT | CSVNGGRTGELFF
TRBJ1-5 | - | - | TRBV21-1 | TGTGCCACTACCCGGCGCAGATGGAATCAGCCCCAGCATTTT | CATTRRRWNQPQHF
TRBJ2-7 | - | - | TRBV30 | TGTGCCTGGAGTTTTAATAATCCCTCCTACGAGCAGTACTTC | CAWSFNNPSYEQYF
TRBJ2-7 | - | - | TRBV27 | TGTGCCAGCAGTTTATCCACAGGGGAGGTGACCTACGAGCAGTACTTC | CASSLSTGEVTYEQYF
TRBJ2-7 | - | - | TRBV21-1 | TGTGCCAGCAGCAAAGGAGACAGGGGAATGAGGGAGCAGTACTTC | CASSKGDRGMREQYF
TRBJ2-3 | - | TRBD1 | TRBV9 | TGTGCCAGCAGCCAACAGGGGGCGCCAGGCACAGATACGCAGTATTTT | CASSQQGAPGTDTQYF
TRBJ2-1 | - | TRBD2 | TRBV2 | TGTGCCAGCCCCTTGGCTAGCGGGGGAGGGGAGCAGTTCTTC | CASPLASGGGEQFF
TRBJ2-3 | - | TRBD2 | TRBV28 | TGTGCCAGCAGCCCCACTAGCGGGGGGGCCAGGGATACGCAGTATTTT | CASSPTSGGARDTQYF
TRBJ2-5 | - | - | TRBV2 | TGTGCCAGCAGTGAAGGGGCAGGGAGAGGAAAGACCCAGTACTTC | CASSEGAGRGKTQYF
TRBJ1-1 | - | - | TRBV9 | TGTGCCAGCAGCGAGGGAGGCAGGGGCATAAACACTGAAGCTTTCTTT | CASSEGGRGINTEAFF
TRBJ1-4 | once | - | TRBV4-1 | TGCGCCAGCAGCCCGGACGGCTTGGGGGAAAAACTGTTTTTT | CASSPDGLGEKLFF
TRBJ1-1 | few | - | TRBV5-6 | TGTGCCAGCAGCCCTCAGGGTAGTCCTGAAGCTTTCTTT | CASSPQGSPEAFF
TRBJ1-5 | - | - | TRBV27 | TGTGCCAGCAGAGGCGGGGGCTACCAGCATTTT | CASRGGGYQHF
TRBJ2-7 | - | - | TRBV11-3 | TGTGCCAGCAGCGATAGACAAAACTACGAGCAGTACTTC | CASSDRQNYEQYF
TRBJ2-7 | - | - | TRBV7-9 | TGTGCCAGCAGCTTTGGGACCTACGAGCAGTACTTC | CASSFGTYEQYF
TRBJ2-7 | - | - | TRBV5-4 | TGTGCCAGCAGCTTGGTCCCCTACGAGCAGTACTTC | CASSLVPYEQYF
TRBJ1-1 | - | - | TRBV7-9 | TGTGCCAGCAGCTTATCCCTTGGCAGGGAAGCTGAAGCTTTCTTT | CASSLSLGREAEAFF
TRBJ2-7 | - | - | TRBV7-6 | TGTGCCAGCAGCTCGGGGCCTGGAACCTACGAGCAGTACTTC | CASSSGPGTYEQYF